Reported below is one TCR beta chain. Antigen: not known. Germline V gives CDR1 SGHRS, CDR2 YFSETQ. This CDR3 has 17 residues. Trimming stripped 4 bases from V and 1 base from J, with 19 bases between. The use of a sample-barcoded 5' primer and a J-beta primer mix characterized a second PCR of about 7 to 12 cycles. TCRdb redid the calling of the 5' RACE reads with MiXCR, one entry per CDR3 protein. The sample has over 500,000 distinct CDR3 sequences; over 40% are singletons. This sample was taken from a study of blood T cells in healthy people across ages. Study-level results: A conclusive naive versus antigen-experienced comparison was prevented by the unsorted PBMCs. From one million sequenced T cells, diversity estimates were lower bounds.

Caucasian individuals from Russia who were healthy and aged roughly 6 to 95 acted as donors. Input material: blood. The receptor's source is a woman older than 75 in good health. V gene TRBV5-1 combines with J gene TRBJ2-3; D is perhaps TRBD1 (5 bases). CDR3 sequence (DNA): TGCGCCAGCAGCCCCGAAGCGATAGGGGCGGGCACAGATACGCAGTATTTT. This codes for CASSPEAIGAGTDTQYF. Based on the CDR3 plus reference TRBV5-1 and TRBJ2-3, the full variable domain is KAGVTQTPRYLIKTRGQQVTLSCSPISGHRSVSWYQQTPGQGLQFLFEYFSETQRNKGNFPGRFSGRQFSNSRSEMNVSTLELGDSALYLCASSPEAIGAGTDTQYFGPGTRLTVL.